A selection of T cell receptor beta chains follows, all from one sample in a study of OX40 agonist ivuxolimab in advanced cancers. The repertoire was sequenced with immunoSEQ multiplex PCR; TCRdb's copy has only in-frame clones and lacks some. The sample has approximately 60,000 clones, around 87% seen once. The sample in question was CD4+ or CD8+ T cells sorted from blood, obtained in a trial of the OX40 agonist ivuxolimab. The source of these receptors is an adult with an advanced solid tumor such as melanoma, head and neck, liver or kidney cancer. Each CDR3 is given with its conserved first and last residue. D genes are given only for firm matches. A row's size may be missing; if present it is once, few, many or a size class.

TRBJ2-7,NA,NA,TRBV28,TGTGCCAGCAGTTTAGTAGGGACCTACGAGCAGTACTTC,CASSLVGTYEQYF
TRBJ1-1,few,NA,TRBV6-5,TGTGCCAGCAGACCCGTGACAGTCTGGAACACTGAAGCTTTCTTT,CASRPVTVWNTEAFF
TRBJ1-4,NA,NA,TRBV5-4,TGTGCCAGCAGCTTCGGTGAAAAACTGTTTTTT,CASSFGEKLFF
TRBJ1-5,NA,NA,TRBV7-9,TGTGCCAGCAGCTCCGGGAATCAGCCCCAGCATTTT,CASSSGNQPQHF
TRBJ1-5,once,NA,TRBV6-1,TGTGCCAGCAGTGAAGCGGGGGGGACCAAGCCCCAGCATTTT,CASSEAGGTKPQHF
TRBJ1-2,NA,NA,TRBV27,TGTGCCAGCAGTCCCTCATCCACCCCATATGGCTACACCTTC,CASSPSSTPYGYTF
TRBJ1-5,NA,NA,TRBV28,TGTGCCAGCAGTTCAATGCGAGGGCAGCCCCAGCATTTT,CASSSMRGQPQHF
TRBJ2-5,medium-sized,TRBD2,TRBV27,TGTGCCAGCAGGGGACTAGCGGATCAAGAGACCCAGTACTTC,CASRGLADQETQYF
TRBJ1-2,NA,NA,TRBV5-1,TGCGCCAGCCGGCCGGACGGGAACTATGGCTACACCTTC,CASRPDGNYGYTF
TRBJ1-2,few,TRBD1,TRBV9,TGTGCCAGCAGCGTAGCGGACAGGGGGACATATGGCTACACCTTC,CASSVADRGTYGYTF
TRBJ2-7,NA,NA,TRBV5-6,TGTGCCAGCAGCTTGTTAGGATACGAGCAGTACTTC,CASSLLGYEQYF
TRBJ2-7,few,NA,TRBV5-1,TGCGCCAGCAGCTTGGGCATGCGGGGATACGAGCAGTACTTC,CASSLGMRGYEQYF
TRBJ1-1,NA,NA,TRBV6-6,TGTGCCAGCAGTGATAACAGGGCCCTTAACACTGAAGCTTTCTTT,CASSDNRALNTEAFF
TRBJ2-1,NA,NA,TRBV9,TGTGCCAGCAGCGTAGGGATCAGGGGGGATGAGCAGTTCTTC,CASSVGIRGDEQFF
TRBJ2-7,NA,TRBD1,TRBV27,TGTGCCAGCAGTTCACCGGGACAGGGATTCTACGAGCAGTACTTC,CASSSPGQGFYEQYF
TRBJ2-7,NA,NA,TRBV7-9,TGTGCCAGCAGCTCCAGCCCGACCTACGAGCAGTACTTC,CASSSSPTYEQYF
TRBJ2-7,NA,NA,TRBV4-1,TGCGCCAGCAGCCAAAGGGGTTACGAGCAGTACTTC,CASSQRGYEQYF
TRBJ2-7,NA,NA,TRBV5-6,TGTGCCAGCAGCTTGGTAGGGCGCGACGAGCAGTACTTC,CASSLVGRDEQYF
TRBJ1-1,once,NA,TRBV4-1,TGCGCCAGCAGCCAAGATCCAGGGTGGGACACTGAAGCTTTCTTT,CASSQDPGWDTEAFF
TRBJ1-4,NA,TRBD1,TRBV5-1,TGCGCCAGCAGCTTTGGACAGGGACCGGCAACTAATGAAAAACTGTTTTTT,CASSFGQGPATNEKLFF
TRBJ2-7,NA,NA,TRBV12-2,TGTGCAAGTCGCTTAGGAAGACAGGGACAGGGGGCCTCTCGGCAGTACTTC,CASRLGRQGQGASRQYF
TRBJ2-1,once,NA,TRBV30,TGTGCCTGGAGCGACGGGAGCCACTCCTACAATGAGCAGTTCTTC,CAWSDGSHSYNEQFF
TRBJ2-5,NA,NA,TRBV19,TGTGCCAGTAGTCCGCTACTACACCCGGCGGAGACCCAGTACTTC,CASSPLLHPAETQYF
TRBJ1-2,NA,NA,TRBV6-1,TGTGCCAGCAGTGTGGTGGGGGGGGGCTATGGCTACACCTTC,CASSVVGGGYGYTF
TRBJ2-7,medium-sized,NA,TRBV4-2,TGTGCCAGCAGCCAAGATGGCGGGACGCCCTACGAGCAGTACTTC,CASSQDGGTPYEQYF
TRBJ1-6,medium-sized,NA,TRBV19,TGTGCCAGTAGCGGGGCCTTCTATAATTCACCCCTCCACTTT,CASSGAFYNSPLHF
TRBJ2-7,NA,TRBD2,TRBV30,TGTGCCTGGAGTGTGTTAGCGGGGCCCTACGAGCAGTACTTC,CAWSVLAGPYEQYF
TRBJ2-3,once,TRBD2,TRBV27,TGTGCCAGCAGTTTATGGGATAGCGGGAGAAGGGGAGATACGCAGTATTTT,CASSLWDSGRRGDTQYF
TRBJ2-1,NA,NA,TRBV5-4,TGTGCCAGCAGCCCCCGTGAACAGTTATACAATGAGCAGTTCTTC,CASSPREQLYNEQFF
TRBJ2-1,NA,TRBD2,TRBV19,TGTGCCAGTAGTACAGCGGGAGGACCATACAATGAGCAGTTCTTC,CASSTAGGPYNEQFF
TRBJ2-2,NA,TRBD1,TRBV9,TGTGCCAGCAGCGCAGGACAGGGGCGAACCGGGGAGCTGTTTTTT,CASSAGQGRTGELFF
TRBJ2-7,once,TRBD2,TRBV28,TGTGCCAGCAGCCAACGGTCTAGCGGGAGGTACGAGCAGTACTTC,CASSQRSSGRYEQYF
TRBJ1-4,NA,TRBD1,TRBV27,TGTGCCAGCAGCGTTTACAGGGGGGGGGAACTGTTTTTT,CASSVYRGGELFF
TRBJ1-5,NA,NA,TRBV6-1,TGTGCCAGCAGTGCCTCAAGACCGGGACGGTCCAATCAGCCCCAGCATTTT,CASSASRPGRSNQPQHF
TRBJ2-3,NA,NA,TRBV5-4,TGTGCCAGCAGCTTGGATCAGGGTACGCAGTATTTT,CASSLDQGTQYF
TRBJ2-3,NA,NA,TRBV27,TGTGCCAGCAGTATAAGGGTCAGCACAGATACGCAGTATTTT,CASSIRVSTDTQYF
TRBJ2-3,NA,TRBD2,TRBV5-4,TGTGCCAGCAGCTACGGACTAGCGGGCACAGATACGCAGTATTTT,CASSYGLAGTDTQYF
TRBJ2-7,once,NA,TRBV4-2,TGTGCCAGCAGCCAAGTCCAGGGCTACGAGCAGTACTTC,CASSQVQGYEQYF
TRBJ1-2,once,TRBD1,TRBV27,TGTGCCAGCAGCCGCGGACAGGGGGCGAGCTATGGCTACACCTTC,CASSRGQGASYGYTF
TRBJ2-3,NA,NA,TRBV14,TGTGCCAGCAGCCAAGGGGGGACAAGCACAGATACGCAGTATTTT,CASSQGGTSTDTQYF
TRBJ1-2,NA,NA,TRBV4-1,TGCGCCAGCAGCCAAGAGGCCGGAGATAAAGGCTACACCTTC,CASSQEAGDKGYTF
TRBJ1-6,NA,TRBD1,TRBV5-1,TGCGCCAGCAGCTTGACCCCCGGGACAGGGGGGAATTCACCCCTCCACTTT,CASSLTPGTGGNSPLHF
TRBJ2-3,NA,NA,TRBV10-3,TGTGCCATCAGTGAGTCTTACGCGGTTCGCACAGATACGCAGTATTTT,CAISESYAVRTDTQYF
TRBJ2-7,NA,TRBD1,TRBV27,TGTGCCAGCTCCCCCGGGACAGGGGACCACGAGCAGTACTTC,CASSPGTGDHEQYF
TRBJ2-7,once,NA,TRBV27,TGTGCCAGCAGTTTTTACAGTGGCCCCGGGTACGAGCAGTACTTC,CASSFYSGPGYEQYF
TRBJ2-1,few,TRBD1,TRBV29-1,TGCAGCGTTTCCGGGACAGAAACCTACAATGAGCAGTTCTTC,CSVSGTETYNEQFF
TRBJ1-2,NA,NA,TRBV2,TGTGCCAGCGAGGGGGGCTATGGCTACACCTTC,CASEGGYGYTF
TRBJ1-6,NA,NA,TRBV27,TGTGCCAGCAGTTACAGGAACCTTAATTCACCCCTCCACTTT,CASSYRNLNSPLHF
TRBJ2-1,NA,TRBD2,TRBV5-1,TGCGCCAGCCAAACTAGCGATAGCTCCTACAATGAGCAGTTCTTC,CASQTSDSSYNEQFF
TRBJ1-2,once,NA,TRBV19,TGTGCCAGTGAGTCCTACTCGTGGGATGGCTATGGCTACACCTTC,CASESYSWDGYGYTF
TRBJ2-7,NA,TRBD1,TRBV4-1,TGCGCCAGCAGCCAAGTCGAGACAGGGTTTTTCGAGCAGTACTTC,CASSQVETGFFEQYF
TRBJ1-1,NA,NA,TRBV7-6,TGTGCCAGCGGATCTCGGGGGGGAGAAATGAACACTGAAGCTTTCTTT,CASGSRGGEMNTEAFF
TRBJ2-1,NA,NA,TRBV19,TGTGCCAGTAGTATTGGGGTCAGGGAGCAGTTCTTC,CASSIGVREQFF